This T cell receptor (beta chain) was found in a study of PD-L1 blockade in urothelial cancer. Study summary: Blood analyses occurred 3 weeks (second dose) and 6 weeks post treatment start. Median T cell yield per blood sample was about 150,000 cells.

Generated by immunoSEQ multiplex PCR, the TCRdb table keeps only in-frame clones and is missing some. Among more than 45,000 clones listed, around 79% were seen once. There are 16 residues in the CDR3. Germline CDR1 reads SGHRS; CDR2 reads YFSETQ. With 4 bases clipped from V and 5 bases from J, the junction kept 8 bases outside the gene matches. The sample here was PBMCs, taken around atezolizumab (anti-PD-L1) treatment. J is TRBJ2-2 and V is TRBV5-1, with TRBD2 identical over 10 bases. The receptor's source is a man between 70 and 80 years old with urothelial cancer. In nucleotides, the CDR3 is TGCGCCAGCAGCCCACTAGCGGGAATGGAGACCGGGGAGCTGTTTTTT. Translated: CASSPLAGMETGELFF.